This T cell receptor beta chain came from a study of OX40 agonist ivuxolimab in advanced cancers. Study-level background: Of mixed ages from about 23 to 79 and averaging about 56 years, the group was over 80% male.

Whole-study results and caveats: Some nonresponders additionally presented with little normalized T-cell clonal expansion. Clonal expansion in partial responders at 0.1-3.0 mg/kg ranked among the lowest.

This CDR3 comprises 13 residues. J was trimmed by 4 bases and V by 5 bases; bases with no gene match: 3. Germline V lookup: CDR1 SGHVS, CDR2 FQNEAQ. Clones were read by immunoSEQ multiplex PCR, and TCRdb kept only the in-frame ones, dropping some. The table shows approximately 89,000 clones, with approximately 91% occurring only once. A word on this clone: Its target is unknown.

This chain links TRBV7-8 with TRBJ1-2; 8 bases agree with TRBD1. The origin of this receptor is an adult with an advanced solid tumor such as melanoma, head and neck, liver or kidney cancer. Specimen: CD4+ or CD8+ T cells sorted from blood, collected in a trial of the OX40 agonist ivuxolimab. The CDR3, as DNA: TGTGCCAGCAGCCAAGGACAGGGCTATGGCTACACCTTC. Its protein product is CASSQGQGYGYTF.